This entry lists 19 T cell receptor beta chains sequenced from one sample in a study of blood T cell repertoires in COVID-19. Clones were sequenced by immunoSEQ multiplex PCR, and TCRdb holds only the in-frame ones, with some missing. This repertoire shows more than 45,000 clones, under 80% found once; its top ten account for around 5%. The sequenced sample consisted of peripheral blood. All receptors derive from a human donor in a cohort sampled during active COVID-19.

The rearrangement links TRBV18 to TRBJ2-7, with 8 positions matching TRBD1. Germline loops: CDR1 KGHSH, CDR2 LQKENI. After removal of 4 bases from V and 2 bases from J, the junction contained 7 bases not matched to a gene. CDR3 size: 15 residues. The CDR3 is CASSLYRQGTYEQYF. The CDR3, as DNA: TGTGCCAGCTCACTATACAGACAGGGGACCTACGAGCAGTACTTC.

This rearrangement joins TRBV9 to TRBJ1-1; the match to TRBD1 covers 7 bases. V trimming: 0 bases; J trimming: 0 bases; junction bases outside the gene matches: 8. The length of the CDR3 is 17 residues. Germline V gene lookup returns CDR1 SGDLS and CDR2 YYNGEE. CDR3 protein: CASSVGVGGQMNTEAFF. In DNA, the CDR3 is TGTGCCAGCAGCGTAGGGGTAGGGGGCCAGATGAACACTGAAGCTTTCTTT.

This chain links TRBV19 with TRBJ1-1; D call uncertain. CDR3 length equals 16 residues. Germline V gives CDR1 LNHDA, CDR2 SQIVND (reference sequence). The V gene lost 7 bases and the J gene lost 0 bases, with 18 bases spanning the gap. CDR3 sequence: CASIEPNTVMNTEAFF. The CDR3 region has the DNA TGTGCCAGTATTGAACCCAACACAGTAATGAACACTGAAGCTTTCTTT.

The J gene is TRBJ2-7, the V gene TRBV20-1, with 7 bases that match TRBD1. CDR3 length: 13 residues. The V gene's germline CDR1 is DFQATT and CDR2 SNEGSKA (reference sequence). The V segment lost 3 bases and the J segment 0 bases; nucleotides outside the gene matches: 2. The CDR3 DNA is TGCAGTGCTAGTAGGGACAGCTCCTACGAGCAGTACTTC. As protein: CSASRDSSYEQYF.

This clone occurred once. The genes are TRBV5-6 and TRBJ2-7, with TRBD2 as a possible D gene (5 bases). This CDR3 contains 17 residues. In germline, CDR1 is SGHDT, CDR2 YYEEEE. The V and J ends lost 1 base and 1 base respectively, with 18 bases between them. CDR3 protein: CASSLKSWEWLSYEQYF. The CDR3 DNA reads TGTGCCAGCAGCTTGAAATCGTGGGAGTGGTTGTCCTACGAGCAGTACTTC. Full variable domain (outside the CDR3, taken from reference TRBV5-6 and TRBJ2-7): DAGVTQSPTHLIKTRGQQVTLRCSPKSGHDTVSWYQQALGQGPQFIFQYYEEEERQRGNFPDRFSGHQFPNYSSELNVNALLLGDSALYLCASSLKSWEWLSYEQYFGPGTRLTVT.

V gene TRBV3-1 (or the pseudogene TRBV3-2) combines with J gene TRBJ1-1; D not resolved. This CDR3 has 14 residues. V was trimmed by 1 base and J by 8 bases, leaving 14 bases between them. Germline CDR1 LGHDT, CDR2 YNNKEL (reference sequence). CDR3 nucleotides: TGTGCCAGCAGCCAAGTCTACTCGTCAGGAGAAGCTTTCTTT. Protein: CASSQVYSSGEAFF.

The chain has TRBV2 and TRBJ1-5; 7 bases map to TRBD1. Germline assignment: CDR1 SNHLY and CDR2 FYNNEI. The CDR3 is 15 amino acids. Trimming removed 6 bases from V and 4 bases from J; junction bases left unmatched: 9. CDR3 nucleotide sequence: TGTGCCAGCAGCGCAGAGGGACAGCAGAATCAGCCCCAGCATTTT. It yields the protein CASSAEGQQNQPQHF.

The chain combines TRBV6-5 with TRBJ2-1; D might be TRBD2 (6 bases). CDR3 length: 15 residues. V lost 11 bases, J lost 3 bases, and 20 bases lay in between. The germline gives CDR1 MNHEY, CDR2 SVGAGI. CDR3 sequence (DNA): TGTGCCCATAGGGACTCCTATTTGCGCTACAATGAGCAGTTCTTC. It encodes CAHRDSYLRYNEQFF.

The chain uses TRBV5-6 and TRBJ2-5, with 12 nucleotides matching TRBD2. There are 16 residues in the CDR3. The germline V gene has CDR1 SGHDT and CDR2 YYEEEE. Unmatched junction bases numbered 3, after V lost 2 bases and J lost 1 base. In DNA, the CDR3 is TGTGCCAGCAGCTTTACTAGCGGGGGGCCCCAAGAGACCCAGTACTTC. Translated, it gives CASSFTSGGPQETQYF.

This chain connects TRBV5-6 to TRBJ1-4; possible D gene TRBD1, 5 bases. CDR1 SGHDT and CDR2 YYEEEE come from the germline V gene. The CDR3 extends over 17 amino acids. V lost 1 base to trimming and J lost 8 bases, with 21 bases between them. DNA of the CDR3: TGTGCCAGCAGCTTGAGTGCGGGGGACCCGGCAGGGGAAAAACTGTTTTTT. Amino acids: CASSLSAGDPAGEKLFF.

The rearrangement links TRBV7-9 to TRBJ2-7; 8 nucleotides align to TRBD1. This CDR3 is built from 16 residues. Germline V lookup: CDR1 SEHNR, CDR2 FQNEAQ (reference sequence). V shed 5 bases, J shed 5 bases, and the junction held 14 bases outside the gene matches. CDR3 coding DNA: TGTGCCAGCAGCCACAACTACGGCAGGGGGCGGGACGAGCAGTACTTC. This sequence encodes CASSHNYGRGRDEQYF.

The V gene is TRBV27, the J gene TRBJ2-1; 9 bases agree with TRBD2. The CDR3 totals 13 residues. J gave up 10 bases and V 4 bases, and 5 bases lay outside the gene matches. In germline, CDR1 is MNHEY, CDR2 SMNVEV (reference sequence). For the CDR3, the DNA is TGTGCCAGCAGTTCGGGACTAGCAAGGGAGCAGTTCTTC. Protein: CASSSGLAREQFF.

The chain couples TRBV5-1 to TRBJ2-7; 7 nucleotides match TRBD1. The CDR3 contains 14 residues. Germline CDR1 reads SGHRS; CDR2 reads YFSETQ. J lost 4 bases, V lost 4 bases, and 8 bases had no gene match. CDR3 in amino acids: CASSPPGQLYEQYF. The CDR3 DNA reads as TGCGCCAGCAGCCCCCCGGGACAGCTTTACGAGCAGTACTTC.

In the case of this clone: An end of the junction differs from the germline gene, which may be a read error. The CDR3 DNA follows: TGTGCCAGCAGTTTGGGACACCCTGGAAACACCATATATTTT. Translation gives CASSLGHPGNTIYF. This sequence joins TRBV5-8 and TRBJ1-3; the D gene is possibly TRBD1 (6 bases). Looked up from germline, CDR1 is SGHTS and CDR2 is YDEGEE. The CDR3 length is 14 residues.

The chain is built from TRBV27 and TRBJ1-2, with D unclear. V lost 7 bases and J 0 bases, leaving 15 bases between the germline ends. In germline, CDR1 is MNHEY, CDR2 SMNVEV (reference sequence). The CDR3 consists of 15 residues. DNA of the CDR3: TGTGCCAGCAAATCTCCAGGAAAAGCTAACTATGGCTACACCTTC. This gives the protein CASKSPGKANYGYTF.

This clone appeared many times. J is TRBJ1-3 and V is TRBV28, with 7 bases matching TRBD1. V was clipped by 9 bases and J by 4 bases; unmatched bases: 6. Germline V gene lookup returns CDR1 MDHEN and CDR2 SYDVKM. The CDR3 spans 13 residues. The CDR3 nucleotides are TGTGCCAGAAGGACAGGCCCGGGAAACACCATATATTTT. It codes for CARRTGPGNTIYF. The complete variable domain, with remaining parts taken from reference TRBV28 and TRBJ1-3, reads DVKVTQSSRYLVKRTGEKVFLECVQDMDHENMFWYRQDPGLGLRLIYFSYDVKMKEKGDIPEGYSVSREKKERFSLILESASTNQTSMYLCARRTGPGNTIYFGEGSWLTVV.

This clone was picked up a small number of times. V usage is TRBV7-9 and J usage is TRBJ1-1; 7 bases are a match to TRBD1. Germline CDR1 and CDR2: SEHNR and FQNEAQ (reference sequence). The CDR3 loop spans 14 amino acids. Trimming took 1 base from V and 4 from J; bases not matched to a gene: 3. The CDR3 region is CASSLDGTATEAFF. The CDR3 DNA sequence: TGTGCCAGCAGCTTAGACGGGACAGCCACTGAAGCTTTCTTT.

J is TRBJ2-6 and V is TRBV2; a weak D match, TRBD1 (5 bases). V was shortened by 4 bases and J by 0 bases, with 7 bases between the two germline ends. The CDR3 covers 15 residues. CDR1 is SNHLY, CDR2 FYNNEI, per germline. The chain's CDR3 is CASSADSSGANVLTF. The CDR3 DNA reads TGTGCCAGCAGTGCCGACAGCTCTGGGGCCAACGTCCTGACTTTC. Complete variable domain (other parts from reference TRBV2 and TRBJ2-6): EPEVTQTPSHQVTQMGQEVILRCVPISNHLYFYWYRQILGQKVEFLVSFYNNEISEKSEIFDDQFSVERPDGSNFTLKIRSTKLEDSAMYFCASSADSSGANVLTFGAGSRLTVL.

This clone turned up a few times. The rearrangement uses TRBV27 and TRBJ1-1; 7 bases are shared with TRBD1. CDR3 length: 16 residues. J lost 4 bases, V lost 2 bases, and 10 bases had no gene match. In germline, CDR1 is MNHEY, CDR2 SMNVEV (reference sequence). CDR3 sequence (DNA): TGTGCCAGCAGTTTACGCGTTAGGGGGCGGGCCACTGAAGCTTTCTTT. This encodes CASSLRVRGRATEAFF.